One and the same sample provided the 22 T cell receptor beta chains below, sequenced in a study of shared clonotypes between healthy human individuals (dated by TCRdb to 2020 to 2021). CD8 naive samples were obtained by positive selection for CCR7 among CD45RO-negative cells, yielding a CD45RA+CCR7+ population from which TemRA cells were excluded. Receptor amplification or capture employed the immunoSEQ multiplex PCR assay. This immuneACCESS table, as held by TCRdb, lists in-frame sequences with V and J called but not all clones. Of the missing ones, under half trace to an unresolved V gene in checked studies; the others have no known cause. Within this sample are about 750,000 clones, with over 90% of them counted one time only. Approximately 25% of the sample belongs to the ten largest clones. Sequencing was performed on naive CD8+ T cells sorted from blood. The sample's cell subset or site label, in plain terms: CD45RA+CCR7+. The receptors stem from a man in his thirties or forties in good health.

The chain combines TRBV11-3 with TRBJ2-1; D is unresolved. CDR1 is SGHNT, CDR2 YENEEA, per germline. CDR3 length: 13 residues. V was pared by 4 bases and J by 5 bases, with 9 bases between. CDR3 nucleotides: TGTGCCAGCAGCTCGAGGACCAACAATGAGCAGTTCTTC. Translating it yields CASSSRTNNEQFF.

The chain is built from TRBV7-2 and TRBJ2-2, with TRBD1 identical over 9 bases. Germline-derived CDR1 and CDR2 are SGHTA and FQGNSA. After removal of 3 bases from V and 4 bases from J, the junction contained 6 bases not matched to a gene. The CDR3 spans 16 residues. The CDR3, as DNA: TGTGCCAGCAGCTTCGTACAGGGGGCAAGCACCGGGGAGCTGTTTTTT. Protein sequence: CASSFVQGASTGELFF.

The chain employs TRBV6-5 and TRBJ1-1; TRBD1 agrees at 9 bases. Trimming took 2 bases from V and 4 from J; bases not matched to a gene: 5. The CDR3 sequence is 15 residues long. Germline V gene sequence: CDR1 MNHEY, CDR2 SVGAGI. The CDR3: CASSYGQGSVTEAFF. As DNA, the CDR3 is TGTGCCAGCAGTTACGGACAGGGGAGTGTCACTGAAGCTTTCTTT.

This chain joins TRBV7-8 and TRBJ2-7; no clear D. The length of the CDR3 is 11 residues. V was pared by 3 bases and J by 6 bases, with 6 bases between. Germline values: CDR1 SGHVS, CDR2 FQNEAQ. CDR3 region: CASSFALEQYF. The CDR3 region has the DNA TGTGCCAGCAGCTTTGCCCTCGAGCAGTACTTC.

The chain carries TRBV10-3 and TRBJ2-1; 10 bases agree with TRBD2. CDR1 and CDR2 (germline): ENHRY, SYGVKD. V dropped 8 bases and J dropped 9; count of bases not matched to a gene: 16. CDR3 size: 16 residues. The CDR3 region is CAIRGGSGRTAVEQFF. The CDR3 nucleotides read TGTGCCATCCGCGGGGGTAGCGGGAGGACTGCCGTTGAGCAGTTCTTC.

Written as DNA, the CDR3 is TGTGCCAGCAGCCCCGACAGGGGTGCTGAAGCTTTCTTT. It encodes CASSPDRGAEAFF. The J gene is TRBJ1-1, the V gene TRBV7-9, with 8 bases that match TRBD1. The V gene's germline CDR1 is SEHNR and CDR2 FQNEAQ (reference sequence). This CDR3 is 13 amino acids long. J gave up 6 bases and V 5 bases, and 5 bases lay outside the gene matches.

The rearrangement uses TRBV28 and TRBJ1-5; D gene ambiguous. The germline CDR1 and CDR2 sequences are MDHEN and SYDVKM. The CDR3 sequence is 13 residues long. Trimming took 6 bases from V and 6 from J, leaving 12 bases between them. In nucleotides, the CDR3 is TGTGCCAGCAGCCCTCGGGGAGTTCAGCCCCAGCATTTT. The encoded protein is CASSPRGVQPQHF.

The chain uses TRBV15 and TRBJ1-2; TRBD1 matches 7 bases. The germline gives CDR1 LNHNV, CDR2 YYDKDF (reference sequence). After removal of 1 base from V and 3 bases from J, the junction contained 8 bases not matched to a gene. The CDR3 consists of 16 residues. The CDR3 loop is CATSRGGTGDHYGYTF. CDR3 DNA: TGTGCCACCAGCAGAGGGGGAACAGGGGATCACTATGGCTACACCTTC.

This chain connects TRBV6-5 to TRBJ2-7; D possibly corresponds to TRBD2 (5 bases). The germline V gene has CDR1 MNHEY and CDR2 SVGAGI. The CDR3 runs 14 residues. Trimming cost V 6 bases and J 3 bases, with 15 bases left between them. The CDR3 region has the DNA TGTGCCAGCAGCTCCTTGGACCGGGGCTACGAGCAGTACTTC. It yields the protein CASSSLDRGYEQYF.

The V gene is TRBV5-4, the J gene TRBJ2-4; the D is unclear. The CDR3 sequence is 14 residues long. In germline, CDR1 is SGHNT, CDR2 YYREEE (reference sequence). V lost 4 bases and J 3 bases, leaving 11 bases between the germline ends. CDR3 sequence reads: CASSPSVFKNIQYF. CDR3 coding DNA: TGTGCCAGCAGCCCCAGTGTCTTCAAAAACATTCAGTACTTC.

J is TRBJ2-3 and V is TRBV6-5; 7 bases line up with TRBD2. Germline V gives CDR1 MNHEY, CDR2 SVGAGI. The CDR3 extends over 15 amino acids. The junction had 14 bases not matched to a gene; V was cut back by 8 bases and J by 6 bases. DNA for the CDR3: TGTGCCAGCCGGGTTTATGGCGGGAGTATCGATACGCAGTATTTT. Translated: CASRVYGGSIDTQYF.

CDR3 protein: CATGRGEKRPQHF. The CDR3 DNA is TGTGCCACAGGTCGAGGGGAGAAGCGGCCCCAGCATTTT. The V call is TRBV27, the J call TRBJ1-5; perhaps TRBD1 as D (5 bases). V lost 10 bases and J lost 9, with 19 bases in between. From germline, CDR1 is MNHEY and CDR2 SMNVEV (reference sequence). This CDR3 is 13 amino acids long.

In this sample, this clone turned up a few times. Other DNA sequences in the sample encode the same CDR3. The chain employs TRBV27 and TRBJ2-1; D unresolved. The CDR3 loop spans 13 amino acids. Germline V CDR1 and CDR2: MNHEY, SMNVEV (reference sequence). The germline V and J ends were trimmed by 3 bases and 3 bases, with 6 bases remaining between them. CDR3 in amino acids: CASSLGGYNEQFF. The CDR3 nucleotides are TGTGCCAGCAGTTTGGGTGGCTACAATGAGCAGTTCTTC.

The gene calls are TRBV6-5 and TRBJ2-2; D assignment may be TRBD1 or TRBD2 (6 bases each). Germline V gene data show CDR1 as MNHEY and CDR2 as SVGAGI. The CDR3 sequence is 15 residues long. Trimming removed 1 base at V and 4 bases at J, with 10 bases between. The CDR3 nucleotides read TGTGCCAGCAGTTACTGGGGGGCGGGCACCGGGGAGCTGTTTTTT. This encodes CASSYWGAGTGELFF.

With respect to this clone: Other DNA sequences of this sample code for an identical CDR3. V and J are TRBV11-2 and TRBJ2-5; D unclear. Germline V lookup: CDR1 SGHAT, CDR2 FQNNGV. This CDR3 comprises 12 residues. V was pared by 2 bases and J by 4 bases, with 5 bases between. The CDR3 is CASSLSGETQYF. The CDR3 DNA is TGTGCCAGCAGCTTATCAGGAGAGACCCAGTACTTC.

The chain is built from TRBV19 and TRBJ1-1; D may be TRBD1 (5 bases). V lost 5 bases, J lost 5 bases, and 24 bases lay in between. Germline lookup yields CDR1 LNHDA and CDR2 SQIVND (reference sequence). This CDR3 has 17 amino acids. The CDR3 DNA sequence: TGTGCCAGTAGTTTCCTGGGGGGTACGGTAACTTGGACTGAAGCTTTCTTT. Translating it yields CASSFLGGTVTWTEAFF.

This sequence joins TRBV19 and TRBJ2-7, with 7 bases aligning to TRBD1. Germline trimming cut 5 bases from V and 5 bases from J; bases unmatched to any gene: 9. The germline gives CDR1 LNHDA, CDR2 SQIVND (reference sequence). The CDR3 totals 14 residues. As DNA, the CDR3 is TGTGCCAGTAGTGTAAACAGGGGTCGGGACGAGCAGTACTTC. This codes for CASSVNRGRDEQYF.

This clone has only one observation. The chain joins TRBV28 to TRBJ1-4; D gene ambiguous. The ends were cut back, 7 bases at V and 3 bases at J, with 15 bases in the middle. There are 15 residues in the CDR3. Germline V CDR1 and CDR2: MDHEN, SYDVKM. This CDR3 is CASKQVAVSNEKLFF. Here the CDR3 DNA reads TGTGCCAGCAAGCAGGTTGCAGTGTCTAATGAAAAACTGTTTTTT.

V and J are TRBV13 and TRBJ2-1; no clear D gene. The CDR3 extends over 13 amino acids. With 2 bases removed from V and 6 bases from J, the gap between germline ends came to 8 bases. Germline V gives CDR1 PRHDT, CDR2 FYEKMQ (reference sequence). The CDR3 sequence: CASSLSGINEQFF. The CDR3 coding sequence is TGTGCCAGCAGCTTAAGTGGAATCAATGAGCAGTTCTTC.

The chain uses TRBV29-1 and TRBJ2-1; D is possibly TRBD1 (5 bases). The CDR3 length is 14 residues. V lost 3 bases to trimming and J lost 8 bases, with 17 bases between them. Germline V lookup: CDR1 SQVTM, CDR2 ANQGSEA. CDR3 bases: TGCAGCGTTGATTGGGGCCAGTGGGGTGATGAGCAGTTCTTC. Its protein is CSVDWGQWGDEQFF.

This chain joins TRBV14 and TRBJ1-2; tentative D call: TRBD1 (5 bases). Trimming took 1 base from V and 9 from J, leaving 21 bases between them. Germline values: CDR1 SGHDN, CDR2 FVKESK. The CDR3 runs to 16 residues. The CDR3 here is CASSQAGGRAPGSYTF. CDR3 bases: TGTGCCAGCAGCCAAGCCGGTGGCAGGGCCCCGGGAAGCTACACCTTC.

The CDR3 here is CASSLLAGTGEQFF. The DNA of the CDR3 is TGTGCCAGCAGCTTGCTGGCGGGCACTGGGGAGCAGTTCTTC. The chain combines TRBV5-8 with TRBJ2-1; D is perhaps TRBD2 (5 bases). The germline gives CDR1 SGHTS, CDR2 YDEGEE. V was shortened by 1 base and J by 10 bases, with 15 bases between the two germline ends. The CDR3 runs to 14 residues.